These 2 T cell receptor beta chains came from one sample sequenced in a study of T cells in Graves' hyperthyroidism and ophthalmopathy. The CDR3 regions of TCR beta were amplified from RNA transcripts. First-round RT-PCR of the TCR CDR3 relied on the HTBI primer set. Each CDR3 protein gets one entry after TCRdb re-called the multiplex PCR reads with MiXCR. The sample includes 640,000 or so distinct CDR3 sequences, more than 13% of them seen just once. Sequencing was carried out using blood. These receptors came from a young woman with Graves' ophthalmopathy.

This clonotype showed up many times. The chain has TRBV7-3 and TRBJ1-2; D gene uncertain. The V end was cut by 1 base, the J end by 8 bases, with 17 bases between. Germline V gene sequence: CDR1 SGHTA, CDR2 FQGTGA. The CDR3 spans 15 residues. The CDR3 is CASSLSVGHPSGYTF. The CDR3 nucleotides are TGTGCCAGCAGCTTAAGTGTCGGTCACCCTTCCGGCTACACCTTC.

This clonotype was found many times. The V call is TRBV6-1, the J call TRBJ2-3; 7 bases line up with TRBD2. Germline trimming cut 7 bases from V and 0 bases from J; bases unmatched to any gene: 13. The CDR3 consists of 17 residues. The germline V gene encodes CDR1 MNHNS and CDR2 SASEGT. The chain's CDR3 is CASMAIPGRESTDTQYF. CDR3 nucleotide sequence: TGTGCCAGCATGGCCATCCCGGGGCGGGAGAGCACAGATACGCAGTATTTT.